This TCR beta chain was sequenced for a study of T cell repertoires in cytomegalovirus infection. Study at large: Public TCR beta signatures were indicative of both CMV infection and a matching HLA type. Overall study results and limits: There were carriers of CMV plus the relevant HLA, and cumulative public TCR beta family frequency identified them. HLA-C-restricted TCR beta clonotypes specific for CMV led the ex vivo response.

This clonotype was counted ten times or more. Its antigen is as yet unknown. V was cut by 4 bases and J by 0 bases, with 19 bases left in between. CDR1 is MDHEN, CDR2 SYDVKM, per germline. CDR3 length: 17 residues. TCRdb used MiXCR to reprocess the reads, holding one entry per CDR3 protein. The sample holds about 450,000 distinct CDR3 sequences, roughly 30% seen once. The origin of this receptor is a human donor in good health (CMV status not recorded). Some clones in this sample may be carry-over from other donors' samples. V usage is TRBV28 and J usage is TRBJ2-7, with D maybe TRBD1 (6 bases). Sequencing was performed on PBMCs. For the CDR3, the DNA is TGTGCCAGCAGTTCGCCCCATCATAGGGGGAGCTCCTACGAGCAGTACTTC. Amino acids: CASSSPHHRGSSYEQYF.